This T cell receptor (beta chain) came from a study of control samples from healthy donors and cancer patients. Clones were sequenced by immunoSEQ multiplex PCR, and TCRdb holds only the in-frame ones, with some missing. Found here are about 58,000 clones, around 87% of them singletons; the top ten hold 10% to 15%. This clonotype originated in a woman between 55 and 75 years old with lung cancer. Sequencing was carried out using PBMCs.

The CDR3 bases are TGTGCCAGCGTTAGGGGGCGATCAAGTGAAAAACTGTTTTTT. Translated: CASVRGRSSEKLFF. The genes are TRBV7-9 and TRBJ1-4; the match to TRBD1 covers 7 bases. Unmatched junction bases numbered 10, after V lost 8 bases and J lost 7 bases. The CDR3 totals 14 residues. Germline assignment: CDR1 SEHNR and CDR2 FQNEAQ (reference sequence). The whole variable domain, filled in from reference TRBV7-9 and TRBJ1-4, reads DTGVSQNPRHKITKRGQNVTFRCDPISEHNRLYWYRQTLGQGPEFLTYFQNEAQLEKSRLLSDRFSAERPKGSFSTLEIQRTEQGDSAMYLCASVRGRSSEKLFFGSGTQLSVL.